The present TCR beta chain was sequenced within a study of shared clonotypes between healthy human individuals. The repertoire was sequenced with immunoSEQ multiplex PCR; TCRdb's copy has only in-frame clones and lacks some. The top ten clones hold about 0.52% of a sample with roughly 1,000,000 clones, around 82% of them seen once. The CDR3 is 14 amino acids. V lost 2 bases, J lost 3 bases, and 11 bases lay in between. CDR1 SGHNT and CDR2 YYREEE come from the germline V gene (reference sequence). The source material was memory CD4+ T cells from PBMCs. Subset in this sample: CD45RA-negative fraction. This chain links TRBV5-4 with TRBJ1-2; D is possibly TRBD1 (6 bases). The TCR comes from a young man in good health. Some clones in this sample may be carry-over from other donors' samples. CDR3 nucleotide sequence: TGTGCCAGCAGCTTTAGGGGGATGCACTATGGCTACACCTTC. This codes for CASSFRGMHYGYTF.